This entry lists 28 T cell receptor beta chains sequenced from one sample in a study of T-cell memory formation after mild COVID-19. TCRdb re-called the 5' RACE reads through MiXCR, storing one row per CDR3 protein. In the table there are about 180,000 distinct CDR3 sequences, around 20% of which are singletons. Sequences were obtained from PBMCs or a T cell subset sorted from them (not recorded which). The receptors derive from a man between 18 and 29 years old who had mild COVID-19 (a few samples of this study predate the infection). Cell type and time point are not known.

This clonotype was found a few times. The rearrangement links TRBV12-3 or TRBV12-4 to TRBJ1-2; D perhaps matches TRBD1 (5 bases). There are 12 residues in the CDR3. Trimming took off 5 bases at V and 5 bases at J, with 9 bases between the two ends. The CDR3 sequence: CASSRQPYGYTF. For the CDR3, the DNA is TGTGCCAGCAGTCGACAGCCTTATGGCTACACCTTC.

The V and J genes are TRBV6-2 or TRBV6-3 and TRBJ2-1; 7 nucleotides align to TRBD1. The CDR3 is 14 amino acids. The germline V gene has CDR1 MNHEY and CDR2 SVGEGT. The V gene end was trimmed by 0 bases and the J gene end by 4 bases; junction bases not matched to a gene: 0. For the CDR3, the DNA is TGTGCCAGCAGTTACTCGACAGGGTACAATGAGCAGTTCTTC. Translating gives CASSYSTGYNEQFF.

This clonotype was observed a few times. The chain is built from TRBV5-6 and TRBJ2-1, with D maybe TRBD2 (6 bases). Germline V gene lookup returns CDR1 SGHDT and CDR2 YYEEEE. There are 15 residues in the CDR3. Trimming took off 4 bases at V and 2 bases at J, with 13 bases between the two ends. This CDR3 reads CASSMGGKAYNEQFF. As DNA, the CDR3 is TGTGCCAGCAGCATGGGCGGGAAAGCCTACAATGAGCAGTTCTTC.

This clonotype was seen only a few times. V is TRBV29-1 and J is TRBJ2-2, with D hard to call. The CDR3 totals 14 residues. The V gene's germline CDR1 is SQVTM and CDR2 ANQGSEA. The V and J ends lost 2 bases and 2 bases respectively, with 9 bases between them. CDR3 sequence (DNA): TGCAGCGTTGAACGACAACTTAACACCGGGGAGCTGTTTTTT. Its translation is CSVERQLNTGELFF.

A remark on this clonotype: This could be a read error, since a much larger clone is one nucleotide away. The chain joins TRBV12-3 or TRBV12-4 to TRBJ1-1, with D perhaps TRBD1 (6 bases). CDR3 size: 13 residues. Trimming shortened V by 6 bases and J by 4 bases, and 12 bases separated the two germline ends. CDR3 DNA sequence: TGTGCCAGCAGGGGACATGGTTTCACTGAAGCTTTCTTT. This codes for CASRGHGFTEAFF.

V usage is TRBV5-1 and J usage is TRBJ2-3; 9 bases are shared with TRBD2. Germline lookup yields CDR1 SGHRS and CDR2 YFSETQ. Trimming took 4 bases from V and 0 from J; bases not matched to a gene: 6. The CDR3 is 16 residues long. In DNA form, the CDR3 reads TGCGCCAGCAGCCCTGGGACTAGCAGTAGCACAGATACGCAGTATTTT. Amino acid sequence: CASSPGTSSSTDTQYF.

V and J are TRBV5-4 and TRBJ2-1; perhaps D is TRBD1 or TRBD2 (5 bases each). V dropped 1 base and J dropped 8 bases, with 16 bases sitting between them. Per the germline V gene, CDR1 is SGHNT and CDR2 is YYREEE (reference sequence). The CDR3 length is 15 residues. CDR3 region: CASSLQGRTPHEQFF. The CDR3 region has the DNA TGTGCCAGCAGCTTGCAGGGACGAACCCCCCATGAGCAGTTCTTC.

This clonotype was seen a few times. The V call is TRBV14, the J call TRBJ2-5; D uncertain. In germline, CDR1 is SGHDN, CDR2 FVKESK. Trimming took 4 bases from V and 5 from J, leaving 11 bases between them. This CDR3 is built from 13 residues. The CDR3 DNA reads TGTGCCAGCAGCCTCACAATCCGGGAGACCCAGTACTTC. Translation: CASSLTIRETQYF.

V and J are TRBV6-5 and TRBJ2-5; 14 bases are a match to TRBD2. The ends lost 4 bases at V and 5 bases at J; junction bases unmatched: 9. The germline V gene has CDR1 MNHEY and CDR2 SVGAGI. This CDR3 comprises 17 residues. The CDR3 sequence is CASSSPLTSGGAETQYF. CDR3 nucleotide sequence: TGTGCCAGCAGTTCCCCTCTGACTAGCGGGGGGGCGGAGACCCAGTACTTC.

J is TRBJ1-6 and V is TRBV6-6; D remains unclear. With 5 bases removed from V and 4 bases from J, the gap between germline ends came to 15 bases. The germline V gene has CDR1 MNHNY and CDR2 SVGAGI (reference sequence). The CDR3 spans 16 residues. In nucleotides, the CDR3 is TGTGCCAGCAGTGGGCAGAAAAATTATTATAATTCACCCCTCCACTTT. This gives the protein CASSGQKNYYNSPLHF.

This clonotype turned up a few times. The V gene is TRBV10-3, the J gene TRBJ1-1; tentatively, D is TRBD1 (5 bases). CDR1 and CDR2 (germline): ENHRY, SYGVKD. The CDR3 consists of 17 residues. The germline V and J ends were trimmed by 4 bases and 2 bases, with 20 bases remaining between them. The CDR3 loop is CAISVSFPGSPNTEAFF. CDR3 nucleotides: TGTGCCATCAGTGTTTCTTTCCCAGGGTCGCCTAACACTGAAGCTTTCTTT.

The chain employs TRBV5-1 and TRBJ1-2; 7 bases match TRBD1. V gave up 1 base and J gave up 8 bases; unmatched junction bases: 11. Germline lookup yields CDR1 SGHRS and CDR2 YFSETQ. The CDR3 runs to 15 residues. In nucleotides, the CDR3 is TGCGCCAGCAGCTTGACAGACGGGACAGTAGAAGGCTACACCTTC. This sequence encodes CASSLTDGTVEGYTF.

This sequence joins TRBV10-3 and TRBJ2-7, with TRBD1 matching over 7 bases. With 4 bases clipped from V and 6 bases from J, the junction kept 18 bases outside the gene matches. CDR3 size: 17 residues. Germline assignment: CDR1 ENHRY and CDR2 SYGVKD. The CDR3 nucleotides are TGTGCCATCAGTGCGGCCACAATGGGGCAGGGGGAAAGCGAGCAGTACTTC. Translated: CAISAATMGQGESEQYF.

This chain joins TRBV7-2 and TRBJ2-7; unclear D gene. The CDR3 contains 14 residues. V lost 1 base and J lost 0, with 7 bases in between. Germline CDR1 reads SGHTA; CDR2 reads FQGNSA. CDR3 sequence: CASSLVGSSYEQYF. The CDR3 DNA reads as TGTGCCAGCAGCTTAGTCGGCAGCTCCTACGAGCAGTACTTC.

CDR3 DNA sequence: TGCGCCAGCAGTACGGGGACCTCTGGGGCCAACGTCCTGACTTTC. Translating gives CASSTGTSGANVLTF. The rearrangement uses TRBV4-3 and TRBJ2-6; D is perhaps TRBD1 or TRBD2 (5 bases each). This CDR3 comprises 15 residues. The germline gives CDR1 LGHNA, CDR2 YSLEER. V lost 6 bases and J 0 bases, leaving 9 bases between the germline ends.

This clonotype showed up many times. This chain joins TRBV7-9 and TRBJ1-4, with unresolved D. CDR3 length equals 11 residues. CDR1 and CDR2 from the germline V gene are SEHNR and FQNEAQ (reference sequence). Trimming shortened V by 5 bases and J by 6 bases, and 4 bases separated the two germline ends. This CDR3 reads CASSTHEKLFF. CDR3 sequence (DNA): TGTGCCAGCAGCACCCATGAAAAACTGTTTTTT.

This clonotype was counted a few times. V usage is TRBV7-2 and J usage is TRBJ2-7; tentatively, D is TRBD1 or TRBD2 (7 bases each). Germline CDR1 reads SGHTA; CDR2 reads FQGNSA. V lost 5 bases, J lost 6 bases, and 14 bases lay in between. The CDR3 extends over 13 amino acids. The CDR3 region has the DNA TGTGCCAGCAGCGTCGACAGGGAGGGCGAGCAGTACGTC. It translates to CASSVDREGEQYV.

This clonotype has just a few counts. The rearrangement links TRBV5-1 to TRBJ2-2; possibly TRBD1 or TRBD2 for D (5 bases each). Germline V CDR1 and CDR2: SGHRS, YFSETQ. The CDR3 runs to 14 residues. Between the trimmed V and J ends, which lost 2 bases and 10 bases, there was a span of 15 bases. The CDR3, as DNA: TGCGCCAGCAGCTTTAGAGAGGGGACGAAGGAGCTGTTTTTT. Protein sequence: CASSFREGTKELFF. Together with reference TRBV5-1 and TRBJ2-2, the CDR3 gives the full variable domain: KAGVTQTPRYLIKTRGQQVTLSCSPISGHRSVSWYQQTPGQGLQFLFEYFSETQRNKGNFPGRFSGRQFSNSRSEMNVSTLELGDSALYLCASSFREGTKELFFGEGSRLTVL.

The chain uses TRBV10-3 and TRBJ2-3, with no clear D. The V gene's germline CDR1 is ENHRY and CDR2 SYGVKD. The V end lost 8 bases, the J end lost 1 base, and 7 bases lay between the germline ends. The CDR3 loop spans 12 amino acids. CDR3 coding DNA: TGTGCCATCGGCTTGGGCACAGATACGCAGTATTTT. This translates into CAIGLGTDTQYF.

In its sample, this clonotype was seen a few times. The genes are TRBV7-8 and TRBJ1-6, with a weak D call TRBD1 (6 bases). CDR3 size: 15 residues. Germline CDR1 SGHVS, CDR2 FQNEAQ. V was shortened by 1 base and J by 9 bases, with 13 bases between the two germline ends. The chain's CDR3 is CASSLDRLGASPLHF. CDR3 bases: TGTGCCAGCAGCTTAGACCGGCTGGGGGCTTCACCCCTCCACTTT.

In this sample, this clonotype turned up a few times. The chain recombines TRBV20-1 with TRBJ2-7; 7 nucleotides agree with TRBD2. The germline CDR1 and CDR2 sequences are DFQATT and SNEGSKA (reference sequence). The ends lost 5 bases at V and 2 bases at J; junction bases unmatched: 9. This CDR3 has 14 residues. Here the CDR3 DNA reads TGCAGTGCTGGGCCGCGGGGGAAGCCCTACGAGCAGTACTTC. Translation gives CSAGPRGKPYEQYF.

This clonotype was recorded a few times. The CDR3 is CASSADSNSYEQYV. The CDR3 coding sequence is TGCGCCAGCAGCGCGGACTCTAACTCCTACGAGCAGTACGTC. The chain recombines TRBV5-1 with TRBJ2-7, with D perhaps matching TRBD2 (5 bases). The CDR3 consists of 14 residues. V was pared by 4 bases and J by 0 bases, with 11 bases between. Germline V CDR1 and CDR2: SGHRS, YFSETQ.

This clonotype was observed a handful of times. The V call is TRBV5-1, the J call TRBJ2-4; D is unclear. Germline V gene lookup returns CDR1 SGHRS and CDR2 YFSETQ. V was shortened by 4 bases and J by 5 bases, with 10 bases between the two germline ends. CDR3 length equals 13 residues. The CDR3 DNA follows: TGCGCCAGCAGCGTGGACGCCCAAAACATTCAGTACTTC. Its translation: CASSVDAQNIQYF.

This clonotype was counted a few times. This chain connects TRBV5-1 to TRBJ2-4; no firm D call. The germline gives CDR1 SGHRS, CDR2 YFSETQ. Deletions cut 0 bases from V and 1 base from J, with 8 bases between. This CDR3 is built from 15 residues. For the CDR3, the DNA is TGCGCCAGCAGCTTGGGCCAGTTCGCCAAAAACATTCAGTACTTC. It translates to CASSLGQFAKNIQYF.

The chain's CDR3 is CASSYGGAAKNIQYF. The CDR3 nucleotides are TGTGCCAGCAGTTACGGGGGAGCGGCCAAAAACATTCAGTACTTC. The chain links TRBV6-6 to TRBJ2-4, with D tentatively TRBD1 or TRBD2 (5 bases each). The CDR3 covers 15 residues. Germline values: CDR1 MNHNY, CDR2 SVGAGI (reference sequence). Trimming removed 2 bases at V and 1 base at J, with 9 bases between.

The rearrangement uses TRBV20-1 and TRBJ1-1; the match to TRBD1 covers 9 bases. Germline CDR1 and CDR2: DFQATT and SNEGSKA (reference sequence). V shed 3 bases and J 11 bases; nucleotides not matched to a gene: 13. The CDR3 runs 14 residues. As DNA, the CDR3 is TGCAGTGCTAGTTGGGACAGGGTTGGGGGATCTGCTTTCTTT. This encodes CSASWDRVGGSAFF.

The CDR3, as DNA: TGTGCCAGCACTTCCGGGACACAACAAGAGACCCAGTACTTC. This sequence encodes CASTSGTQQETQYF. The chain links TRBV12-3 or TRBV12-4 to TRBJ2-5, with a possible D match to TRBD1 (6 bases). This CDR3 is 14 amino acids long. V was clipped by 7 bases and J by 2 bases, with 14 bases between them.

The chain has TRBV11-2 and TRBJ2-5; D is unresolved. Germline CDR1 SGHAT, CDR2 FQNNGV. Trimming took 0 bases from V and 8 from J, leaving 7 bases between them. The CDR3 spans 12 residues. The CDR3 sequence: CASSLDQGTQYF. Here the CDR3 DNA reads TGTGCCAGCAGCTTAGATCAAGGCACCCAGTACTTC. The whole variable domain, remainder taken from reference TRBV11-2 and TRBJ2-5, is EAGVAQSPRYKIIEKRQSVAFWCNPISGHATLYWYQQILGQGPKLLIQFQNNGVVDDSQLPKDRFSAERLKGVDSTLKIQPAKLEDSAVYLCASSLDQGTQYFGPGTRLLVL.